Sequencing of this TCR beta chain was carried out in a study of beta chain features in type 1 diabetes. Points from the study as a whole: For patients and controls alike, PCR might favor shorter templates to the same degree. A moderate, significant TCRB CDR3 shortening appeared in type 1 diabetes across four CD4+ subsets. A closer apparent resemblance between naive, central memory and Treg TCRB repertoires was seen in patients than in healthy donors.

All of the isolated RNA was reverse transcribed, so expressed TCRB transcripts were sequenced. TCRdb's table, derived via immunoSEQ multiplex PCR, lists solely in-frame clones and lacks some. This table holds some 330,000 clones, approximately 12% found once. To note about this clone: Its target is not known.

V lost 2 bases, J lost 0 bases, and 7 bases lay in between. The CDR3 length is 15 residues. The V gene's germline CDR1 is SEHNR and CDR2 FQNEAQ (reference sequence). The clonotype originates from a woman under 30 with type 1 diabetes. Material: naive CD4+ T cells from blood. The chain is built from TRBV7-9 and TRBJ1-4; D is uncertain. DNA for the CDR3: TGTGCCAGCAGCTTATTCCCAACAACTAATGAAAAACTGTTTTTT. Its translation is CASSLFPTTNEKLFF. Full variable domain (outside the CDR3, taken from reference TRBV7-9 and TRBJ1-4): DTGVSQNPRHKITKRGQNVTFRCDPISEHNRLYWYRQTLGQGPEFLTYFQNEAQLEKSRLLSDRFSAERPKGSFSTLEIQRTEQGDSAMYLCASSLFPTTNEKLFFGSGTQLSVL.